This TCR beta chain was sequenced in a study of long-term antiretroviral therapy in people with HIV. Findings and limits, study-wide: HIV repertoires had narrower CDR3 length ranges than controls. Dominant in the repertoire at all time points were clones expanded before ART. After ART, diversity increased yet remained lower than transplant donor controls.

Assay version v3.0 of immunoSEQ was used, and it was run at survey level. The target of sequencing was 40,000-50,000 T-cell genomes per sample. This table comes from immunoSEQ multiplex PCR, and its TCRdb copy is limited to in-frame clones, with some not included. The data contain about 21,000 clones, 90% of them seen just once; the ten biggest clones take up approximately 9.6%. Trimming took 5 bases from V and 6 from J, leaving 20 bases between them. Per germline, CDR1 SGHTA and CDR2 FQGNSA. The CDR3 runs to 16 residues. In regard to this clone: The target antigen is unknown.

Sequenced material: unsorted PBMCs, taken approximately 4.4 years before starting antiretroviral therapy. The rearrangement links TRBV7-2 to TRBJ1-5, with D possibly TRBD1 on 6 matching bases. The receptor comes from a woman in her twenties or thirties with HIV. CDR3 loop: CASSGPPRGPFQPQHF. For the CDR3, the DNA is TGTGCCAGCAGCGGGCCGCCCAGGGGCCCTTTTCAGCCCCAGCATTTT.